This TCR beta chain was sequenced in a study of identical twins. The study's findings and limits: Invariant MAIT and iNKT cells are populations that could partly confound zero-insertion analyses. With beta out-of-frame sequences, excess sharing by twins was weaker.

Template switching supplied a universal primer site; unique molecular identifiers were carried on the cDNA. TCRdb reanalysed the 5' RACE reads using MiXCR and keeps one entry per CDR3 protein. The sample contains 210,000 or so distinct CDR3 sequences, around 8.1% of which appear only once. To note about this clonotype: Antigen unknown. A read error may produce the germline difference seen at one junction end.

The same specimen was also included in a second study, on yellow fever vaccine responses in identical twins.

Input material: memory (CD45RO+) T cells sorted from blood. The clonotype comes from a woman aged 18-35 years in good health.

Here the CDR3 DNA reads TGCAGTGCTAGGGGGCTAACGATAGATACGCCGTATTTT. The encoded protein is CSARGLTIDTPYF. The rearrangement joins TRBV20-1 to TRBJ2-3, with D possibly being TRBD1 (5 bases). Germline CDR1 is DFQATT and CDR2 is SNEGSKA (reference sequence). This CDR3 is 13 amino acids long.